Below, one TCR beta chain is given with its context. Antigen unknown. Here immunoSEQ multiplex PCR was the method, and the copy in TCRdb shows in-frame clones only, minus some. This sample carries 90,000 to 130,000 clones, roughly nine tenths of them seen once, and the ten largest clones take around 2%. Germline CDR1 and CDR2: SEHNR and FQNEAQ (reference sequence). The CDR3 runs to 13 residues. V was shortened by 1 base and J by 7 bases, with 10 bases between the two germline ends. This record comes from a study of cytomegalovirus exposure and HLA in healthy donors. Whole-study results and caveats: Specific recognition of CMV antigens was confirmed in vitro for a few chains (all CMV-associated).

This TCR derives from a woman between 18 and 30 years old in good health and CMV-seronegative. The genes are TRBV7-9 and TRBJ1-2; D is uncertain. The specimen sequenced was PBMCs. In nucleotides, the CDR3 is TGTGCCAGCAGCTTAGTGAGTTCTGCTGGCTACACCTTC. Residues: CASSLVSSAGYTF.